These 19 T cell receptor beta chains were all obtained from the same sample, sequenced in a study of T cells in localized non-small cell lung cancer (dated by TCRdb to 2018 to 2021). The protocol used for the library was the immunoSEQ multiplex PCR assay. Sourced from immuneACCESS, this table was stored by TCRdb with only in-frame sequences that have V and J called. A share of the clones is absent; for the studies checked, an unresolved V gene accounts for under half, and the remainder has no known explanation. This sample is represented by just over 20,000 clones; approximately 81% of them were singletons. The ten most abundant clones make up 15% to 20% of the sample. The sequenced sample was PBMCs, obtained before any cancer treatment. Every receptor here comes from a woman aged 35-70 years with stage II squamous cell lung carcinoma.

The V call is TRBV6-1, the J call TRBJ2-5; 7 bases agree with TRBD2. CDR1 and CDR2 from the germline V gene are MNHNS and SASEGT. With 3 bases clipped from V and 1 base from J, the junction kept 5 bases outside the gene matches. This CDR3 region has 15 residues. CDR3 bases: TGTGCCAGCAGTGATGGGAGACTAGCCCAAGAGACCCAGTACTTC. Encoded protein: CASSDGRLAQETQYF.

The rearrangement joins TRBV4-3 to TRBJ1-4, with a tentative D call TRBD1 (6 bases). The V gene's germline CDR1 is LGHNA and CDR2 YSLEER. CDR3 length: 19 amino acids. Trimming took 4 bases from V and 0 from J, leaving 21 bases between them. The CDR3 sequence: CASSPKATGYHATNEKLFF. CDR3 sequence (DNA): TGCGCCAGCAGCCCCAAGGCGACAGGATACCACGCAACTAATGAAAAACTGTTTTTT.

This CDR3 reads CASSMRAESYGYTF. For the CDR3, the DNA is TGTGCCAGTAGTATGAGAGCGGAGTCCTATGGCTACACCTTC. This chain connects TRBV19 to TRBJ1-2; unclear D gene. The CDR3 has 14 residues. The V end was cut by 3 bases, the J end by 4 bases, with 12 bases between. Germline V gives CDR1 LNHDA, CDR2 SQIVND (reference sequence).

The chain couples TRBV6-5 to TRBJ1-2, with D unresolved. The CDR3 is made up of 15 amino acids. Germline loops: CDR1 MNHEY, CDR2 SVGAGI. Trimming cost V 0 bases and J 6 bases, with 14 bases left between them. CDR3 in amino acids: CASSYSVGRTHGYTF. In DNA, the CDR3 is TGTGCCAGCAGTTACTCTGTGGGTCGCACCCATGGCTACACCTTC.

The V and J genes are TRBV5-4 and TRBJ1-1; D is unresolved. The ends were cut back, 5 bases at V and 1 base at J, with 9 bases in the middle. Germline CDR1 reads SGHNT; CDR2 reads YYREEE (reference sequence). The CDR3 covers 13 residues. The chain's CDR3 is CASSFLTNTEAFF. The CDR3 nucleotides read TGTGCCAGCAGTTTCTTAACGAACACTGAAGCTTTCTTT. The complete variable domain, with remaining parts taken from reference TRBV5-4 and TRBJ1-1, reads ETGVTQSPTHLIKTRGQQVTLRCSSQSGHNTVSWYQQALGQGPQFIFQYYREEENGRGNFPPRFSGLQFPNYSSELNVNALELDDSALYLCASSFLTNTEAFFGQGTRLTVV.

This chain joins TRBV5-5 and TRBJ1-3; D call uncertain. Germline assignment: CDR1 SGHKS and CDR2 YYEKEE (reference sequence). V was shortened by 2 bases and J by 4 bases, with 4 bases between the two germline ends. CDR3 length: 12 amino acids. CDR3: CASSLTGNTIYF. CDR3 coding DNA: TGTGCCAGCAGCTTAACGGGAAACACCATATATTTT.

The chain carries TRBV5-1 and TRBJ2-1, with TRBD2 identical over 9 bases. Trimming cost V 0 bases and J 6 bases; bases outside gene matches: 4. Germline CDR1 and CDR2: SGHRS and YFSETQ. This CDR3 spans 15 amino acids. The chain's CDR3 is CASSLELAGPNEQFF. The CDR3 bases are TGCGCCAGCAGCTTGGAACTAGCGGGCCCCAATGAGCAGTTCTTC.

This clone is classed as large. This chain connects TRBV11-3 to TRBJ1-6; TRBD1 is a possible D gene (6 bases). The ends were cut back, 2 bases at V and 4 bases at J, with 24 bases in the middle. CDR1 and CDR2 from the germline V gene are SGHNT and YENEEA. The CDR3 is 20 amino acids. The chain's CDR3 is CASSLSCQGPRTGYNSPLHF. CDR3 sequence (DNA): TGTGCCAGCAGCTTATCCTGTCAGGGGCCTCGTACGGGATATAATTCACCCCTCCACTTT. The full variable domain, rest sourced from reference TRBV11-3 and TRBJ1-6, is EAGVVQSPRYKIIEKKQPVAFWCNPISGHNTLYWYLQNLGQGPELLIRYENEEAVDDSQLPKDRFSAERLKGVDSTLKIQPAELGDSAVYLCASSLSCQGPRTGYNSPLHFGNGTRLTVT.

The chain links TRBV25-1 to TRBJ1-1; D remains ambiguous. The CDR3 totals 16 residues. V dropped 1 base and J dropped 3 bases, with 15 bases sitting between them. CDR1 is MGHDK, CDR2 SYGVNS, per germline. The CDR3 protein is CASSESRWRDDTEAFF. The CDR3 DNA reads as TGTGCCAGCAGTGAATCTCGCTGGAGGGATGACACTGAAGCTTTCTTT.

This clone was detected once. This chain links TRBV5-4 with TRBJ1-1; D is ambiguous. Germline CDR1 and CDR2: SGHNT and YYREEE (reference sequence). V was pared by 2 bases and J by 5 bases, with 4 bases between. This CDR3 comprises 11 residues. DNA of the CDR3: TGTGCCAGCAGCTTAGAGACTGAAGCTTTCTTT. It codes for CASSLETEAFF.

This clone was recorded only once. CDR3 loop: CASSFSDSYEQYF. DNA of the CDR3: TGTGCCAGCAGCTTTAGCGACTCCTACGAGCAGTACTTC. The chain combines TRBV7-9 with TRBJ2-7; tentative D call: TRBD2 (5 bases). CDR1 is SEHNR and CDR2 is FQNEAQ in the germline V gene (reference sequence). The CDR3 sequence is 13 residues long. Trimming took 3 bases from V and 0 from J, leaving 6 bases between them. Full variable domain (missing parts from reference TRBV7-9 and TRBJ2-7): DTGVSQNPRHKITKRGQNVTFRCDPISEHNRLYWYRQTLGQGPEFLTYFQNEAQLEKSRLLSDRFSAERPKGSFSTLEIQRTEQGDSAMYLCASSFSDSYEQYFGPGTRLTVT.

This rearrangement joins TRBV27 to TRBJ1-3; D uncertain. V shed 5 bases and J shed 0 bases, with 11 bases lying between them. The germline CDR1 and CDR2 sequences are MNHEY and SMNVEV (reference sequence). This CDR3 contains 15 residues. As DNA, the CDR3 is TGTGCCAGCAGTCCCTCGCTGAACTCTGGAAACACCATATATTTT. Translating it yields CASSPSLNSGNTIYF.

The chain recombines TRBV28 with TRBJ2-1; TRBD2 might be the D (6 bases). Germline CDR1 reads MDHEN; CDR2 reads SYDVKM. The CDR3 sequence is 17 residues long. V lost 5 bases to trimming and J lost 2 bases, with 19 bases between them. This CDR3 is CASSGIAWDSTYNEQFF. CDR3 sequence (DNA): TGTGCCAGCAGTGGCATTGCATGGGACTCCACCTACAATGAGCAGTTCTTC.

The chain carries TRBV19 and TRBJ2-7; no clear D. The ends were cut back, 5 bases at V and 3 bases at J, with 14 bases in the middle. CDR1 and CDR2 from the germline V gene are LNHDA and SQIVND (reference sequence). The CDR3 loop spans 14 amino acids. CDR3 nucleotides: TGTGCCAGTAGTCTTGGCGGTCCAGGCTACGAGCAGTACTTC. This encodes CASSLGGPGYEQYF.

J is TRBJ2-1 and V is TRBV5-4; maybe TRBD2 (5 bases). The CDR3 contains 14 residues. Germline V gives CDR1 SGHNT, CDR2 YYREEE (reference sequence). V dropped 4 bases and J dropped 8 bases, with 16 bases sitting between them. CDR3 region: CASSPEASGHEQFF. The CDR3 DNA reads as TGTGCCAGCAGCCCGGAGGCTAGTGGCCATGAGCAGTTCTTC.

This chain links TRBV7-9 with TRBJ2-7, with D perhaps TRBD1 (5 bases). The ends were cut back, 1 base at V and 6 bases at J, with 10 bases in the middle. Germline V gene lookup returns CDR1 SEHNR and CDR2 FQNEAQ (reference sequence). The CDR3 length is 13 residues. CDR3 residues: CASSLVMQGEQYF. The CDR3 nucleotides read TGTGCCAGCAGCTTAGTAATGCAGGGCGAGCAGTACTTC.

This rearrangement joins TRBV6-5 to TRBJ1-3; TRBD1 aligns across 7 bases. The V and J ends lost 7 bases and 0 bases, in that order; junction bases with no gene match: 6. Germline values: CDR1 MNHEY, CDR2 SVGAGI. There are 15 residues in the CDR3. CDR3 sequence (DNA): TGTGCCAGCACCCAGGGGGGATTCTCTGGAAACACCATATATTTT. Protein sequence: CASTQGGFSGNTIYF.

The chain uses TRBV9 and TRBJ1-2; TRBD1 matches 9 bases. Trimming at V came to 3 bases and at J to 11 bases, leaving 8 bases not matched to a gene. CDR1 is SGDLS and CDR2 is YYNGEE in the germline V gene. This CDR3 contains 13 residues. CDR3 nucleotides: TGTGCCAGCAGCGGAGGGGACAGGGTAATTTACACCTTC. Translated, it gives CASSGGDRVIYTF.

This chain uses TRBV19 with TRBJ1-3; D ambiguous. The CDR3 contains 14 residues. Germline-derived CDR1 and CDR2 are LNHDA and SQIVND (reference sequence). With 8 bases removed from V and 1 base from J, the gap between germline ends came to 12 bases. The CDR3 here is CASRHEVSGNTIYF. In DNA, the CDR3 is TGTGCCAGTCGCCATGAGGTATCTGGAAACACCATATATTTT.